The 19 T cell receptor beta chains listed next were all sequenced from one sample in a study of CD8 T cells in ankylosing spondylitis. TCRdb used MiXCR to reprocess the 5' RACE reads, holding one entry per CDR3 protein. The sample shows fewer than 200,000 distinct CDR3 sequences, around 19% of them seen only once. The material sequenced was blood, either unsorted or a sorted T cell fraction (not recorded which). The receptors shown here come from a male donor with ankylosing spondylitis or in good health (not recorded which).

This clonotype was seen ten or more times. This chain links TRBV20-1 with TRBJ1-5; D not certain. The CDR3 is made up of 13 amino acids. The ends were cut back, 5 bases at V and 3 bases at J, with 11 bases in the middle. Looked up from germline, CDR1 is DFQATT and CDR2 is SNEGSKA (reference sequence). The CDR3: CSAPTNPNQPQHF. The CDR3 region has the DNA TGCAGTGCTCCAACAAACCCCAATCAGCCCCAGCATTTT.

This chain uses TRBV5-1 with TRBJ1-2; perhaps TRBD1 as D (6 bases). V lost 4 bases and J lost 4, with 14 bases in between. Germline V gene sequence: CDR1 SGHRS, CDR2 YFSETQ. The CDR3 is 14 amino acids. DNA of the CDR3: TGCGCCAGCAGCCAGATGCAGGGGACCTATGGCTACACCTTC. It is translated as CASSQMQGTYGYTF.

This clonotype was seen more than once but under ten times. This chain links TRBV10-2 with TRBJ2-2; 9 bases are a match to TRBD1. Trimming at V came to 7 bases and at J to 3 bases, leaving 9 bases not matched to a gene. From germline, CDR1 is WSHSY and CDR2 SAAADI. This CDR3 spans 16 amino acids. The CDR3 DNA reads TGCGCCAGCAAGCCCGGGACAGGGTTTTACACCGGGGAGCTGTTTTTT. Encoded protein: CASKPGTGFYTGELFF.

The rearrangement uses TRBV27 and TRBJ2-7, with D perhaps TRBD2 (6 bases). Trimming removed 5 bases from V and 0 bases from J, with 8 bases in between. CDR1 is MNHEY and CDR2 is SMNVEV in the germline V gene (reference sequence). This CDR3 comprises 13 residues. The CDR3 bases are TGTGCCAGCAGTCCGGGACTCTCCTACGAGCAGTACTTC. It yields the protein CASSPGLSYEQYF.

This clonotype was seen ten or more times. The chain uses TRBV15 and TRBJ2-7, with D unclear. Germline V gene sequence: CDR1 LNHNV, CDR2 YYDKDF (reference sequence). The V end lost 1 base, the J end lost 4 bases, and 11 bases lay between the germline ends. This CDR3 has 14 amino acids. CDR3 sequence reads: CATSRVRQEYEQYF. CDR3 sequence (DNA): TGTGCCACCAGCAGAGTTCGGCAAGAGTACGAGCAGTACTTC.

This clonotype came up a few times. V is TRBV5-1 and J is TRBJ2-6, with no clear D. The CDR3 loop spans 14 amino acids. V was trimmed by 0 bases and J by 8 bases, leaving 9 bases between them. Germline-derived CDR1 and CDR2 are SGHRS and YFSETQ. The CDR3 DNA is TGCGCCAGCAGCTTGGCCACCACCCCCAACGTCCTGACTTTC. Translating it yields CASSLATTPNVLTF.

In its sample, this clonotype was seen many times. V is TRBV10-3 and J is TRBJ1-5, with no clear D. The CDR3 sequence is 13 residues long. Trimming cost V 2 bases and J 8 bases, with 10 bases left between them. In germline, CDR1 is ENHRY, CDR2 SYGVKD. CDR3 residues: CAISEREAEPQHF. The CDR3 coding sequence is TGTGCCATCAGTGAGCGGGAGGCCGAGCCCCAGCATTTT.

This clonotype was picked up a small number of times. One junction end disagrees with the germline gene, perhaps due to a read error. V usage is TRBV20-1 and J usage is TRBJ2-1; the match to TRBD2 covers 9 bases. Germline CDR1 DFQATT, CDR2 SNEGSKA (reference sequence). The CDR3 has 16 residues. CDR3 nucleotide sequence: TGCTGTGCTGGCCGACTAGCGGCCAGGCCCTACAATGAGCAGTTCTTC. Its protein product is CCAGRLAARPYNEQFF.

The CDR3 reads CASSFPLYRVGGELFF. The CDR3 DNA reads as TGTGCCAGCAGTTTTCCCCTATACAGGGTTGGCGGGGAGCTGTTTTTT. The gene calls are TRBV28 and TRBJ2-2; a possible D gene is TRBD1 (6 bases). The CDR3 sequence is 16 residues long. V lost 3 bases, J lost 7 bases, and 18 bases lay in between. Germline V gene lookup returns CDR1 MDHEN and CDR2 SYDVKM.

In DNA, the CDR3 is TGTGCCAGCAGCGCTTACAGGGGAGAATCACCCCTCCACTTT. This codes for CASSAYRGESPLHF. The rearrangement uses TRBV7-9 and TRBJ1-6, with 7 bases identical to TRBD1. V lost 5 bases to trimming and J lost 10 bases; unmatched junction nucleotides: 8. The CDR3 is 14 amino acids. CDR1 is SEHNR, CDR2 FQNEAQ, per germline (reference sequence). The complete variable domain, with remaining parts taken from reference TRBV7-9 and TRBJ1-6, reads DTGVSQNPRHKITKRGQNVTFRCDPISEHNRLYWYRQTLGQGPEFLTYFQNEAQLEKSRLLSDRFSAERPKGSFSTLEIQRTEQGDSAMYLCASSAYRGESPLHFGNGTRLTVT.

The chain is built from TRBV28 and TRBJ2-7; 7 bases align to TRBD1. CDR3 length: 16 amino acids. Germline CDR1 and CDR2: MDHEN and SYDVKM. V was pared by 5 bases and J by 3 bases, with 13 bases of the junction left unmatched. The CDR3 region has the DNA TGTGCCAGCAGTCCCATGACAGGGCTAACAAGCTACGAGCAGTACTTC. Its translation is CASSPMTGLTSYEQYF.

This clonotype has a count of ten or more. The chain combines TRBV28 with TRBJ1-2, with 8 bases fitting TRBD1. CDR1 MDHEN and CDR2 SYDVKM come from the germline V gene. The CDR3 runs to 14 residues. V was clipped by 6 bases and J by 4 bases; unmatched bases: 7. The chain's CDR3 is CASSRGTGGYGYTF. DNA for the CDR3: TGTGCCAGCAGCCGCGGGACAGGCGGCTATGGCTACACCTTC.

This chain connects TRBV5-1 to TRBJ2-5; a possible D gene is TRBD2 (6 bases). Trimming took off 0 bases at V and 2 bases at J, with 11 bases between the two ends. CDR1 is SGHRS, CDR2 YFSETQ, per germline. CDR3 size: 15 residues. The CDR3 is CASSLVPGEQETQYF. In DNA, the CDR3 is TGCGCCAGCAGCTTGGTTCCGGGGGAGCAAGAGACCCAGTACTTC.

This clonotype was recorded at least ten times. The rearrangement uses TRBV7-6 and TRBJ2-1, with D hard to call. Trimming pared 3 bases from V and 0 bases from J, leaving 12 bases between. The germline CDR1 and CDR2 sequences are SGHVS and FNYEAQ. The CDR3 consists of 16 residues. CDR3 loop: CASSLGGPSSYNEQFF. The CDR3 DNA reads TGTGCCAGCAGCTTGGGTGGCCCCAGCTCCTACAATGAGCAGTTCTTC.

This clonotype was seen repeatedly, ten times or more. The chain employs TRBV20-1 and TRBJ2-1; the match to TRBD2 covers 7 bases. The ends lost 3 bases at V and 3 bases at J; junction bases unmatched: 11. Germline lookup yields CDR1 DFQATT and CDR2 SNEGSKA (reference sequence). The length of the CDR3 is 16 residues. DNA for the CDR3: TGCAGTGCTAGGCCCCGGGTAAGCGGGAACTACAATGAGCAGTTCTTC. It yields the protein CSARPRVSGNYNEQFF.

This clonotype was seen many times. This rearrangement joins TRBV5-1 to TRBJ2-2; D might be TRBD1 (6 bases). The CDR3 length is 16 residues. Per germline, CDR1 SGHRS and CDR2 YFSETQ. The V end lost 7 bases, the J end lost 2 bases, and 18 bases lay between the germline ends. The CDR3 nucleotides are TGCGCCAGCCGCCCCCTCAGGGGACCAAACACCGGGGAGCTGTTTTTT. Protein sequence: CASRPLRGPNTGELFF.

The chain carries TRBV10-3 and TRBJ1-2, with 9 bases lining up with TRBD1. With V trimmed by 0 bases and J by 5 bases, 4 bases remained unmatched. The V gene's germline CDR1 is ENHRY and CDR2 SYGVKD. This CDR3 comprises 15 residues. CDR3 loop: CAISESAGTGYGYTF. DNA for the CDR3: TGTGCCATCAGTGAGTCTGCCGGGACAGGGTATGGCTACACCTTC.

The sample holds many counts of this clonotype. V gene TRBV29-1 combines with J gene TRBJ2-2, with D possibly TRBD2 on 5 matching bases. V lost 6 bases to trimming and J lost 4 bases, with 12 bases between them. Germline V gives CDR1 SQVTM, CDR2 ANQGSEA. The CDR3 sequence is 13 residues long. The CDR3 DNA sequence: TGCAGCGTGGCAGGACTCTCCACCGGGGAGCTGTTTTTT. Translation: CSVAGLSTGELFF.

The chain has TRBV12-3 or TRBV12-4 and TRBJ2-7, with 7 bases lining up with TRBD1. V trimming: 5 bases; J trimming: 7 bases; junction bases outside the gene matches: 17. This CDR3 contains 16 residues. The DNA of the CDR3 is TGTGCCAGCAGTGGGACGGGACAGTCGGGCATGTGGGAGCAGTACTTC. This translates into CASSGTGQSGMWEQYF.